Listed below are T cell receptor beta chains from one sample, sequenced in a study of regulatory T cells in long-lasting Graves disease. TCRdb reanalysed the multiplex PCR reads using MiXCR and keeps one entry per CDR3 protein. The repertoire includes roughly 610,000 distinct CDR3 sequences, 15% to 20% of them detected once, and around 12% sits in the top ten. These records were also assigned to another study, of T cells in Graves' hyperthyroidism and ophthalmopathy.

This specimen was peripheral blood mononuclear cells (PBMCs), taken at new diagnosis, from a patient treated with antithyroid drugs. These receptors were collected from a man aged 18 to 29 with Graves disease. Each CDR3 is given with its conserved first and last residue. A D gene is named only where the DNA matches it firmly. The size entry is marked missing in some rows and otherwise reads once, few, many or a size class.

NA	TRBJ1-1	many	TRBV7-9	CASSADRPEAFF	TGTGCCAGCAGTGCCGACAGACCTGAAGCTTTCTTT
NA	TRBJ2-3	many	TRBV27	CASSGLLGTDTQYF	TGTGCCAGCAGCGGACTCCTCGGCACAGATACGCAGTATTTT
NA	TRBJ2-7	many	TRBV2	CASSESTGARYEQYF	TGTGCCAGCAGTGAATCTACGGGTGCTAGGTACGAGCAGTACTTC
TRBD1	TRBJ2-2	few	TRBV7-3	CASRATGAGELFF	TGTGCCAGCAGGGCTACAGGGGCCGGGGAGCTGTTTTTT
NA	TRBJ2-7	few	TRBV19	CASSWQLTTYEQYF	TGTGCCAGTAGTTGGCAACTGACAACCTACGAGCAGTACTTC
NA	TRBJ1-5	few	TRBV20-1	CSAPGPSNQPQHF	TGCAGTGCCCCCGGACCAAGCAATCAGCCCCAGCATTTT
NA	TRBJ2-7	many	TRBV28	CASSSDSGVLSYEQYF	TGTGCCAGCAGTTCCGACTCAGGGGTTCTCTCCTACGAGCAGTACTTC
NA	TRBJ2-3	few	TRBV20-1	CSAIPGENTQYF	TGCAGTGCCATCCCGGGAGAGAATACGCAGTATTTT
NA	TRBJ1-2	many	TRBV6-2/TRBV6-3	CASSSARQRPYGYTF	TGTGCCAGCAGTTCCGCCCGACAGAGACCCTATGGCTACACCTTC
NA	TRBJ1-1	NA	TRBV6-2/TRBV6-3	CASSYPAQGQNTEAFF	TGTGCCAGCAGTTACCCCGCCCAGGGCCAGAACACTGAAGCTTTCTTT
TRBD1	TRBJ2-7	many	TRBV28	CASSLGDREYF	TGTGCCAGCAGTTTAGGGGACAGGGAGTACTTC
TRBD2	TRBJ2-1	many	TRBV7-2	CASSRGLAGNNEQFF	TGTGCCAGCAGCAGGGGACTAGCCGGGAACAATGAGCAGTTCTTC
TRBD1	TRBJ1-2	NA	TRBV2	CASSRARDRVSYGYTF	TGTGCCAGCAGTCGGGCCCGGGACAGGGTGAGCTATGGCTACACCTTC
TRBD1	TRBJ1-4	NA	TRBV7-2	CASSNSRGRREKLFF	TGTGCCAGCAGCAATTCCAGGGGGCGTCGGGAAAAACTGTTTTTT
NA	TRBJ2-1	NA	TRBV6-5	CASSYAGEAGSYNEQFF	TGTGCCAGCAGTTACGCAGGGGAGGCGGGCTCCTACAATGAGCAGTTCTTC
NA	TRBJ1-1	NA	TRBV19	CASSIGARAQAFF	TGTGCCAGTAGTATAGGAGCCCGAGCTCAAGCTTTCTTT
TRBD1	TRBJ2-7	many	TRBV2	CASRTGFGEQYF	TGTGCCAGCAGGACAGGGTTTGGCGAGCAGTACTTC
NA	TRBJ1-1	few	TRBV2	CASSFNRLGRANTEAFF	TGTGCCAGCAGCTTTAACAGGTTAGGGAGGGCGAACACTGAAGCTTTCTTT
NA	TRBJ2-7	many	TRBV9	CASSPGTIPISEQYF	TGTGCCAGCAGCCCCGGGACGATCCCGATATCCGAGCAGTACTTC
NA	TRBJ1-5	many	TRBV20-1	CSAGGSNQPQHF	TGCAGTGCTGGGGGGAGCAATCAGCCCCAGCATTTT
TRBD2	TRBJ2-7	NA	TRBV15	CATSSQLAGPSYEQYF	TGTGCCACCAGCTCCCAACTAGCGGGACCTTCCTACGAGCAGTACTTC
NA	TRBJ2-5	NA	TRBV15	CATSRDGGPQETQYF	TGTGCCACCAGCAGAGATGGGGGCCCGCAAGAGACCCAGTACTTC
NA	TRBJ2-7	many	TRBV7-9	CASDSIENSYEQYF	TGTGCCAGCGACTCGATCGAAAATTCCTACGAGCAGTACTTC
TRBD1	TRBJ2-3	many	TRBV28	CASSSQGAEDTQYF	TGTGCCAGCAGTTCGCAGGGGGCTGAAGATACGCAGTATTTT
TRBD2	TRBJ2-1	NA	TRBV20-1	CSAISGNYNEQFF	TGCAGTGCCATTAGCGGGAACTACAATGAGCAGTTCTTC
NA	TRBJ2-1	NA	TRBV4-1	CASSQGRASWNHNEQFF	TGCGCCAGCAGCCAAGGGAGGGCTTCATGGAACCACAATGAGCAGTTCTTC
NA	TRBJ2-7	NA	TRBV10-3	CAISRVLGRNEQYF	TGTGCCATCAGTAGGGTCCTTGGGCGGAACGAGCAGTACTTC
NA	TRBJ2-2	NA	TRBV6-5	CASSLIFGELFF	TGTGCCAGCAGTTTAATCTTCGGGGAGCTGTTTTTT
NA	TRBJ2-3	many	TRBV14	CASSLGVGEQYF	TGTGCCAGCAGCCTAGGAGTGGGAGAGCAGTATTTT
TRBD1	TRBJ2-1	many	TRBV5-1	CASSSLRTGSARGYNEQFF	TGCGCCAGCAGCTCCCTGAGGACAGGCTCGGCAAGAGGGTACAATGAGCAGTTCTTC
NA	TRBJ2-1	many	TRBV28	CASSLWSLHSYNEQFF	TGTGCCAGCAGTTTATGGAGCCTACACTCCTACAATGAGCAGTTCTTC
NA	TRBJ2-2	many	TRBV11-2	CASSPAGPTGELFF	TGTGCCAGCTCACCGGCAGGCCCCACTGGGGAGCTGTTTTTT
NA	TRBJ1-1	many	TRBV2	CASSETGGNTEAFF	TGTGCCAGCAGTGAAACCGGAGGGAACACTGAAGCTTTCTTT
TRBD1	TRBJ1-6	NA	TRBV5-1	CASSSGTGDSPLHF	TGCGCCAGCAGCTCCGGGACAGGGGATTCACCCCTCCACTTT
NA	TRBJ1-2	NA	TRBV20-1	CSARNGQGYGYTF	TGCAGTGCTAGAAATGGGCAGGGCTATGGCTACACCTTC
NA	TRBJ1-1	many	TRBV2	CASRGEGGGTEAFF	TGTGCCAGCAGGGGGGAGGGAGGGGGAACTGAAGCTTTCTTT
NA	TRBJ2-2	many	TRBV30	CAWRKGNTGELFF	TGTGCCTGGAGGAAAGGGAACACCGGGGAGCTGTTTTTT
NA	TRBJ1-4	few	TRBV14	CASSQVHIQHEKLFF	TGTGCCAGCAGCCAAGTTCATATTCAGCATGAAAAACTGTTTTTT
TRBD2	TRBJ2-1	many	TRBV5-1	CASSPGTSGKSYNEQFF	TGCGCCAGCAGCCCCGGGACTAGCGGGAAATCCTACAATGAGCAGTTCTTC
TRBD1	TRBJ1-2	NA	TRBV19	CASSIQSGRGQGNPYGYTF	TGTGCCAGTAGTATTCAGTCCGGTCGAGGACAGGGGAACCCCTATGGCTACACCTTC
NA	TRBJ2-1	few	TRBV30	CAWSVLGMGEQFF	TGTGCCTGGAGTGTTTTGGGGATGGGTGAGCAGTTCTTC
NA	TRBJ2-7	NA	TRBV5-1	CASSPRFFHEQYF	TGCGCCAGCAGCCCAAGGTTTTTCCACGAGCAGTACTTC
NA	TRBJ1-5	few	TRBV20-1	CSARDIMINQPQHF	TGCAGTGCTAGAGATATAATGATCAATCAGCCCCAGCATTTT
TRBD1	TRBJ2-5	many	TRBV29-1	CSVGDRGQETQYF	TGCAGCGTTGGGGACAGGGGGCAAGAGACCCAGTACTTC
TRBD1	TRBJ1-1	NA	TRBV7-9	CASSPWTGTNTEAFF	TGTGCCAGCAGCCCTTGGACAGGGACGAACACTGAAGCTTTCTTT
NA	TRBJ2-1	many	TRBV12-3/TRBV12-4	CASSFPAGEQFF	TGTGCCAGCAGTTTCCCTGCGGGTGAGCAGTTCTTC
NA	TRBJ1-2	NA	TRBV12-3/TRBV12-4	CASSRRTGGYTF	TGTGCCAGCAGCCGCAGGACGGGAGGCTACACCTTC
NA	TRBJ2-7	many	TRBV30	CAWSISVGYEQYF	TGTGCCTGGAGTATTAGCGTAGGGTACGAGCAGTACTTC